The 21 T cell receptor beta chains given below trace back to one sample, sequenced in a study of blood T cells in healthy people across ages. Next came a second PCR, run for roughly 7 to 12 cycles, which used a sample-barcoded 5' primer along with a J-beta primer mix. Each CDR3 protein is one row after TCRdb ran MiXCR on the 5' RACE reads. The table shows 500,000 to 650,000 distinct CDR3 sequences, with roughly a quarter occurring only once. The sample was also reused in another study, on T cells of mothers and their children.

Sequenced sample: blood. Receptors originate from a boy younger than 10 in good health.

This chain connects TRBV5-1 to TRBJ2-2; D remains unclear. This CDR3 region has 14 residues. V was shortened by 5 bases and J by 8 bases, with 16 bases between the two germline ends. Germline lookup yields CDR1 SGHRS and CDR2 YFSETQ. CDR3 in DNA: TGCGCCAGCAGTTCGGACCCCCCTGGAGGGGAGCTGTTTTTT. Translating it yields CASSSDPPGGELFF.

The chain employs TRBV5-5 and TRBJ1-5; the D gene is possibly TRBD1 (6 bases). Germline assignment: CDR1 SGHKS and CDR2 YYEKEE (reference sequence). V was cut by 4 bases and J by 1 base, with 12 bases left in between. The CDR3 has 15 residues. CDR3 sequence (DNA): TGTGCCAGCAGCCGGACAGAGTTCAGCAATCAGCCCCAGCATTTT. Residues: CASSRTEFSNQPQHF.

The chain uses TRBV25-1 and TRBJ2-1; 10 nucleotides match TRBD2. Looked up from germline, CDR1 is MGHDK and CDR2 is SYGVNS. With 4 bases clipped from V and 1 base from J, the junction kept 4 bases outside the gene matches. The CDR3 runs 16 residues. The CDR3 here is CASSARTSGSYNEQFF. The DNA for the CDR3 is TGTGCCAGCAGTGCAAGGACTAGCGGATCCTACAATGAGCAGTTCTTC.

V is TRBV7-9 and J is TRBJ2-5; TRBD1 matches at 9 bases. The J call may not be correct, given that the DNA end is closer to TRBJ2-7. The germline V gene has CDR1 SEHNR and CDR2 FQNEAQ (reference sequence). This CDR3 is built from 15 residues. The CDR3 bases are TGTGCCAGCAGCCCGGACAGGGGAAATCACTACGAGCAGTACTTC. As protein: CASSPDRGNHYEQYF.

The chain carries TRBV10-1 and TRBJ1-2; unclear D gene. V lost 5 bases to trimming and J lost 7 bases, with 14 bases between them. The CDR3 consists of 13 residues. The germline gives CDR1 WNHNN, CDR2 SYGVQD (reference sequence). The CDR3 spells CASSYGSGFGYTF. CDR3 DNA: TGCGCCAGCAGTTATGGCAGCGGGTTTGGCTACACCTTC.

There are a few counts of this clonotype. This chain's CDR3 is CSVLGDGYYGYTF. The CDR3 region has the DNA TGCAGCGTCTTGGGGGACGGGTACTATGGCTACACCTTC. The chain combines TRBV29-1 with TRBJ1-2, with D maybe TRBD1 (5 bases). V shed 6 bases and J shed 3 bases, with 14 bases lying between them. The germline V gene has CDR1 SQVTM and CDR2 ANQGSEA. The CDR3 spans 13 residues.

With respect to this clonotype: The junction departs from germline at one end; a sequencing error may be responsible. The rearrangement joins TRBV29-1 to TRBJ2-3; D might be TRBD2 (5 bases). Germline V gene data show CDR1 as SQVTM and CDR2 as ANQGSEA. The CDR3 runs 13 residues. For the CDR3, the DNA is TGCAGCACCCGGGGAGCTGGCACAGATACGCGGTATTTT. Protein: CSTRGAGTDTRYF.

This CDR3 reads CASSAGLAGGSRKGTQYF. The CDR3, as DNA: TGCGCCAGCAGCGCGGGACTAGCGGGGGGCTCAAGAAAAGGGACCCAGTACTTC. The chain recombines TRBV5-1 with TRBJ2-5, with 15 bases that match TRBD2. Germline values: CDR1 SGHRS, CDR2 YFSETQ. There are 18 residues in the CDR3. Trimming at V came to 4 bases and at J to 7 bases, leaving 14 bases not matched to a gene.

This clonotype was found a few times. The V call is TRBV10-3, the J call TRBJ1-2; D not certain. This CDR3 comprises 14 residues. Trimming cost V 3 bases and J 0 bases, with 8 bases left between them. Germline CDR1 ENHRY, CDR2 SYGVKD. CDR3 DNA: TGTGCCATCAGTGACGGCATAGCTAACTATGGCTACACCTTC. This codes for CAISDGIANYGYTF.

This chain links TRBV6-6 with TRBJ2-1; 9 bases are shared with TRBD2. CDR1 is MNHNY, CDR2 SVGAGI, per germline (reference sequence). This CDR3 is built from 14 residues. J gave up 7 bases and V 7 bases, and 8 bases lay outside the gene matches. CDR3 sequence reads: CASKVAGVLNEQFF. The CDR3 DNA follows: TGTGCCAGCAAGGTAGCGGGGGTTCTGAATGAGCAGTTCTTC.

This chain joins TRBV5-1 and TRBJ1-2; D not certain. Trimming removed 0 bases from V and 1 base from J, with 7 bases in between. This CDR3 is 14 amino acids long. Germline CDR1 SGHRS, CDR2 YFSETQ. The CDR3 here is CASSLAPYNYGYTF. The CDR3 DNA is TGCGCCAGCAGCTTGGCGCCTTATAACTATGGCTACACCTTC. Full variable domain (rest looked up from reference TRBV5-1 and TRBJ1-2): KAGVTQTPRYLIKTRGQQVTLSCSPISGHRSVSWYQQTPGQGLQFLFEYFSETQRNKGNFPGRFSGRQFSNSRSEMNVSTLELGDSALYLCASSLAPYNYGYTFGSGTRLTVV.

This sequence joins TRBV27 and TRBJ1-4, with D possibly TRBD1 on 6 matching bases. V lost 11 bases and J lost 8, with 15 bases in between. Germline V lookup: CDR1 MNHEY, CDR2 SMNVEV (reference sequence). The CDR3 totals 12 residues. DNA of the CDR3: TGTGCCGAGGGGGATTATGGCGAAAAACTGTTTTTT. Amino acids: CAEGDYGEKLFF.

The genes are TRBV27 and TRBJ2-5, with 12 bases aligning to TRBD2. The last part of the DNA fits TRBJ2-1 better; the J call may be wrong. The CDR3 spans 15 residues. Germline CDR1 MNHEY, CDR2 SMNVEV (reference sequence). Written as DNA, the CDR3 is TGTGCCAGCAGTCCCACTAGCGGGGGGTACGGTGAGCAGTTCTTC. Encoded protein: CASSPTSGGYGEQFF.

The CDR3 sequence: CASSQGNSRAYEQYF. The CDR3 nucleotides are TGTGCCAGCAGCCAAGGGAACTCGAGGGCCTACGAGCAGTACTTC. The chain links TRBV3-1 to TRBJ2-7; D may be TRBD2 (5 bases). The CDR3 extends over 15 amino acids. V was cut by 1 base and J by 2 bases, with 12 bases left in between. Germline V CDR1 and CDR2: LGHDT, YNNKEL (reference sequence).

This clonotype was seen ten or more times. The chain joins TRBV24-1 to TRBJ2-1; either TRBD1 or TRBD2 may supply D (5 bases each). Trimming took off 3 bases at V and 10 bases at J, with 9 bases between the two ends. This CDR3 spans 12 amino acids. Germline-derived CDR1 and CDR2 are KGHDR and SFDVKD. The DNA of the CDR3 is TGTGCCACCAGTGATGGGACCCAAGAGCAGTTCTTC. Protein sequence: CATSDGTQEQFF.

The rearrangement links TRBV7-2 to TRBJ1-1, with no clear D. V was shortened by 6 bases and J by 4 bases, with 12 bases between the two germline ends. The length of the CDR3 is 13 residues. The germline gives CDR1 SGHTA, CDR2 FQGNSA. The CDR3, as DNA: TGTGCCAGCAGTACTACTCTGGGCACTGAAGCTTTCTTT. It encodes CASSTTLGTEAFF.

This clonotype was picked up a small number of times. The V call is TRBV12-3 or TRBV12-4, the J call TRBJ2-4; TRBD1 matches at 7 bases. V lost 5 bases, J lost 11 bases, and 9 bases stayed unmatched. The CDR3 extends over 13 amino acids. CDR3 DNA sequence: TGTGCCAGCAGTCTTTTCAGACAGGGAGTTCAGTACTTC. The encoded protein is CASSLFRQGVQYF.

V and J are TRBV12-3 or TRBV12-4 and TRBJ1-2; 7 bases line up with TRBD1. After removal of 8 bases from V and 4 bases from J, the junction contained 1 base not matched to a gene. The CDR3 runs to 11 residues. CDR3 sequence reads: CASGQAYGYTF. The CDR3 region has the DNA TGTGCCAGCGGACAGGCCTATGGCTACACCTTC.

This clonotype was seen a handful of times. One end of the junction fails to match germline, which may point to a read error. The chain combines TRBV10-3 with TRBJ2-1; D remains unclear. Germline CDR1 ENHRY, CDR2 SYGVKD. CDR3 size: 13 residues. The CDR3 sequence is CAIRSSVANEQSF. CDR3 sequence (DNA): TGTGCCATCAGATCTTCCGTAGCCAATGAGCAGTCCTTC.

This clonotype was counted a few times. The J gene is TRBJ2-5, the V gene TRBV6-1, with D perhaps matching TRBD1 or TRBD2 (6 bases each). In germline, CDR1 is MNHNS, CDR2 SASEGT. The CDR3 sequence is 16 residues long. V was clipped by 1 base and J by 3 bases, with 15 bases between them. CDR3 region: CASSEEIGGGKETQYF. The CDR3 coding sequence is TGTGCCAGCAGTGAAGAAATAGGAGGGGGTAAAGAGACCCAGTACTTC.

A few counts support this clonotype. The V and J genes are TRBV4-1 and TRBJ2-7; 7 nucleotides agree with TRBD1. Germline V CDR1 and CDR2: MGHRA, YSYEKL. The trim removed 1 base at V and 0 bases at J, leaving 6 bases unmatched. This CDR3 has 16 amino acids. CDR3 amino acids: CASSQGQGKSSYEQYF. The DNA of the CDR3 is TGCGCCAGCAGCCAAGGACAGGGAAAAAGCTCCTACGAGCAGTACTTC.